The following is a TCR beta chain sequence with its context. This sample was included in a study of blood T cells in healthy people across ages. V was trimmed by 9 bases and J by 2 bases, leaving 13 bases between them. The CDR3 runs to 14 residues. Germline V gene lookup returns CDR1 MNHNS and CDR2 SASEGT. Aged about 6 to 90, donors were systemically healthy Caucasians from Russia. Every sample yielded at least 6.5 million isolated PBMCs. Primed by a sample-barcoded 5' primer and a J-beta primer mix, a second PCR proceeded for 7 to 11 cycles. From the 5' RACE reads, TCRdb called clonotypes with MiXCR, one entry per CDR3 protein. Of 700,000 to 900,000 distinct CDR3 sequences in the sample, about 26% are singletons; the top ten hold 2.5% to 3.5%. These same data were also listed under a study on T cells of mothers and their children. That publication notes: Per child, 3 million or so TCR beta CDR3 reads were obtained, against over 8.5 million per mother. Normalized overlap was always slightly, never significantly, higher in related than unrelated mother-child pairs.

What was sequenced was blood. The V and J genes are TRBV6-1 and TRBJ2-2; no reliable D call. This receptor was taken from a boy younger than 18 in good health. CDR3 nucleotides: TGTGCCAGTATCGAAGGCCCAAACACCGGGGAGCTGTTTTTT. Protein product: CASIEGPNTGELFF.